This section outlines one TCR beta chain sequence together with its context. As yet, its antigen is unknown. This sample is part of a study of regulatory T cells in long-lasting Graves disease. Overall study findings and caveats: Researchers reported studying only peripheral blood, not thyroid tissue.

The time point denotes: persistent/refractory GD, antithyroid drugs over 5 years with positive TRAb. Scientists built the TCR library using RNA that was extracted from PBMCs. The CDR3 runs to 13 residues. Per germline, CDR1 SQVTM and CDR2 ANQGSEA. The germline V and J ends were trimmed by 7 bases and 7 bases, with 19 bases remaining between them. Investigators prepared the TCR beta libraries by applying iRepertoire HTBI primers and Arm-PCR of CDR3 regions. Via MiXCR, TCRdb re-called the multiplex PCR reads, giving one row per CDR3 protein. The sample holds about 660,000 distinct CDR3 sequences; approximately 29% are singletons and the top ten take roughly 41%.

The chain links TRBV29-1 to TRBJ2-5; tentatively, D is TRBD1 (6 bases). This TCR was recovered from a female donor with Graves disease. Sequenced material: peripheral blood mononuclear cells (PBMCs), taken when the disease was refractory, from a patient treated with antithyroid drugs. CDR3 DNA sequence: TGCAGCGCCACAGTAGGGGGTGACGGGACCCAGTACTTC. Protein product: CSATVGGDGTQYF.